These T cell receptor beta chains were read from a single sample in a study of PD-L1 blockade in urothelial cancer. Assay used: immunoSEQ multiplex PCR; TCRdb lists only in-frame clones, some missing. The sample consists of about 130,000 clones, roughly 83% of them appearing once. This specimen was PBMCs, taken around atezolizumab (anti-PD-L1) treatment. The receptor set was obtained from a man in his fifties or sixties with urothelial cancer. The CDR3 runs from the conserved cysteine through the conserved F or W. A D gene is named only where the DNA matches it firmly. Clone size is not always given. Where it is, it says once, few, many or a class for expanded clones.

j_call: TRBJ2-1
v_call: TRBV11-2
d_call: TRBD1
clone_size: -
cdr3_nt: TGTGCCAGCAGCTTCATAGTCGACAGGGGATCCTACAATGAGCAGTTCTTC
cdr3_aa: CASSFIVDRGSYNEQFF

j_call: TRBJ1-2
v_call: TRBV7-2
d_call: TRBD1
clone_size: -
cdr3_nt: TGTGCCAGCAGCCTACCCCCGGGACAGGGTTATGGCTACACCTTC
cdr3_aa: CASSLPPGQGYGYTF

j_call: TRBJ1-1
v_call: TRBV6-6
d_call: -
clone_size: -
cdr3_nt: TGTGCCAGCAAGAGCGGCGGGGAGAACACTGAAGCTTTCTTT
cdr3_aa: CASKSGGENTEAFF

j_call: TRBJ2-2
v_call: TRBV7-3
d_call: TRBD2
clone_size: -
cdr3_nt: TGTGCCAGCAGCTTAAAGACTAGCCCAACCGGGGAGCTGTTTTTT
cdr3_aa: CASSLKTSPTGELFF

j_call: TRBJ1-2
v_call: TRBV28
d_call: TRBD1
clone_size: -
cdr3_nt: TGTGCCAGCCGGGAAAGGACAGGGAACTATGGCTACACCTTC
cdr3_aa: CASRERTGNYGYTF

j_call: TRBJ2-7
v_call: TRBV18
d_call: -
clone_size: -
cdr3_nt: TGTGCCAGCTCAGCGCTAGAGCGTTACGAGCAGTACTTC
cdr3_aa: CASSALERYEQYF

j_call: TRBJ1-1
v_call: TRBV27
d_call: -
clone_size: -
cdr3_nt: TGTGCCAGCAGTTTCTCAGTGAACACTGAAGCTTTCTTT
cdr3_aa: CASSFSVNTEAFF

j_call: TRBJ2-2
v_call: TRBV7-2
d_call: TRBD1
clone_size: -
cdr3_nt: TGTGCCAGCAGTTCTACAGGGGGCGTCGGGGAGCTGTTTTTT
cdr3_aa: CASSSTGGVGELFF

j_call: TRBJ2-1
v_call: TRBV19
d_call: TRBD2
clone_size: -
cdr3_nt: TGTGCCAGTAGTAAAAATCCTAGCGGCTCCTACAATGAGCAGTTCTTC
cdr3_aa: CASSKNPSGSYNEQFF

j_call: TRBJ1-6
v_call: TRBV18
d_call: -
clone_size: -
cdr3_nt: TGTGCCAGCTCACCAGTGGGGGGGACGTCCAATTCACCCCTCCACTTT
cdr3_aa: CASSPVGGTSNSPLHF

j_call: TRBJ2-3
v_call: TRBV6-6
d_call: -
clone_size: -
cdr3_nt: TGTGCCAGCGAGAGGAGGGCGCGGCCAGATACGCAGTATTTT
cdr3_aa: CASERRARPDTQYF

j_call: TRBJ2-1
v_call: TRBV9
d_call: TRBD2
clone_size: -
cdr3_nt: TGTGCCAGCAGCGTGCTAGCGGGATCGGACAATGAGCAGTTCTTC
cdr3_aa: CASSVLAGSDNEQFF

j_call: TRBJ1-6
v_call: TRBV18
d_call: -
clone_size: -
cdr3_nt: TGTGCCAGCTCATCTACCAGCCCGGGGGGACCCCTCCACTTT
cdr3_aa: CASSSTSPGGPLHF

j_call: TRBJ2-1
v_call: TRBV4-2
d_call: -
clone_size: -
cdr3_nt: TGTGCCAGCAGCCAAAAAGCGGATAGCTCCTACAATGAGCAGTTCTTC
cdr3_aa: CASSQKADSSYNEQFF

j_call: TRBJ1-2
v_call: TRBV28
d_call: TRBD1
clone_size: -
cdr3_nt: TGTGCCAGCAGTTTAGGGGCAGGGGGCGATGGCTACACCTTC
cdr3_aa: CASSLGAGGDGYTF

j_call: TRBJ1-1
v_call: TRBV11-2
d_call: -
clone_size: -
cdr3_nt: TGTGCCAGCAGTTTTCGTCTCGGGGAAGGGGCTTTCTTT
cdr3_aa: CASSFRLGEGAFF

j_call: TRBJ2-5
v_call: TRBV5-4
d_call: TRBD2
clone_size: -
cdr3_nt: TGTGCCAGCAGCTCTGGATTACTAGCGGGAGAGGGGGAGACCCAGTACTTC
cdr3_aa: CASSSGLLAGEGETQYF

j_call: TRBJ1-2
v_call: TRBV10-3
d_call: TRBD1
clone_size: -
cdr3_nt: TGTGCCATCAGGGATACAGGGGATGGCTACACCTTC
cdr3_aa: CAIRDTGDGYTF

j_call: TRBJ1-2
v_call: TRBV6-6
d_call: -
clone_size: -
cdr3_nt: TGTGCCAGCAGTTCCGCAGGGTCGGATGGCTACACCTTC
cdr3_aa: CASSSAGSDGYTF

j_call: TRBJ1-5
v_call: TRBV6-6
d_call: -
clone_size: -
cdr3_nt: TGTGCCAGTGTTCAGGACTCTAGCAATCAGCCCCAGCATTTT
cdr3_aa: CASVQDSSNQPQHF

j_call: TRBJ2-1
v_call: TRBV19
d_call: TRBD2
clone_size: -
cdr3_nt: TGTGCCAGCAGACTAGCCGGCGAGCAGTTCTTC
cdr3_aa: CASRLAGEQFF

j_call: TRBJ1-5
v_call: TRBV19
d_call: TRBD1
clone_size: -
cdr3_nt: TGTGCCAGCCGGGACAGGGGCAATCAGCCCCAGCATTTT
cdr3_aa: CASRDRGNQPQHF

j_call: TRBJ1-6
v_call: TRBV9
d_call: TRBD1
clone_size: few
cdr3_nt: TGTGCCAGCAGCGCAGAGACAGGGACCTGGTCACCCCTCCACTTT
cdr3_aa: CASSAETGTWSPLHF

j_call: TRBJ2-3
v_call: TRBV30
d_call: -
clone_size: -
cdr3_nt: TGTGCCTGGGGGGGCGGGCGCGCAGATACGCAGTATTTT
cdr3_aa: CAWGGGRADTQYF

j_call: TRBJ2-7
v_call: TRBV15
d_call: -
clone_size: -
cdr3_nt: TGTGCCACCGCCCTTCGGAGAATGAACGAGCAGTACTTC
cdr3_aa: CATALRRMNEQYF

j_call: TRBJ1-1
v_call: TRBV7-2
d_call: -
clone_size: -
cdr3_nt: TGTGCCAGCAGCTTATCCCCTAGGAACACTGAAGCTTTCTTT
cdr3_aa: CASSLSPRNTEAFF

j_call: TRBJ2-1
v_call: TRBV7-2
d_call: -
clone_size: -
cdr3_nt: TGTGCCAGCAGCCAGACAGGAAACTCCTACAATGAGCAGTTCTTC
cdr3_aa: CASSQTGNSYNEQFF

j_call: TRBJ1-2
v_call: TRBV5-4
d_call: TRBD1
clone_size: -
cdr3_nt: TGTGCCAGCACCACCAGGGGACAGGGGGCGATTGGCTACACCTTC
cdr3_aa: CASTTRGQGAIGYTF

j_call: TRBJ1-3
v_call: TRBV21-1
d_call: -
clone_size: -
cdr3_nt: TGTGCCAGCAGCAAAAGGGGGAAGGGGATTCGGGGAAACACCATATATTTT
cdr3_aa: CASSKRGKGIRGNTIYF

j_call: TRBJ1-2
v_call: TRBV30
d_call: -
clone_size: -
cdr3_nt: TGTGCCTGGTTAAGGGGTCATAAATCTTGGACCTACACCTTC
cdr3_aa: CAWLRGHKSWTYTF

j_call: TRBJ2-7
v_call: TRBV5-1
d_call: TRBD2
clone_size: -
cdr3_nt: TGCGCCAGCAGCTCTATTAGCGGGAAATACGAGCAGTACTTC
cdr3_aa: CASSSISGKYEQYF

j_call: TRBJ1-2
v_call: TRBV15
d_call: -
clone_size: -
cdr3_nt: TGTGCCACCAGCTTCCGGGATTATGGCTACACCTTC
cdr3_aa: CATSFRDYGYTF

j_call: TRBJ2-1
v_call: TRBV7-9
d_call: TRBD1
clone_size: -
cdr3_nt: TGTGCCAGCACCCTATTAGGACAGGGGGCCTACAATGAGCAGTTCTTC
cdr3_aa: CASTLLGQGAYNEQFF

j_call: TRBJ2-5
v_call: TRBV7-2
d_call: -
clone_size: -
cdr3_nt: TGTGCCAGCAGCTTTAGTCGCCGAGAGACCCAGTACTTC
cdr3_aa: CASSFSRRETQYF

j_call: TRBJ2-1
v_call: TRBV21-1
d_call: -
clone_size: many
cdr3_nt: TGTGCCAGCAGCAAAGGTAGTAGCGGGGGCTACAATGAGCAGTTCTTC
cdr3_aa: CASSKGSSGGYNEQFF

j_call: TRBJ2-7
v_call: TRBV28
d_call: -
clone_size: -
cdr3_nt: TGTGCCAGCACTTACCGTGGGCGGGACTACGAGCAGTACTTC
cdr3_aa: CASTYRGRDYEQYF

j_call: TRBJ2-2
v_call: TRBV15
d_call: -
clone_size: -
cdr3_nt: TGTGCCACCAGCCCCCGACAGTTGGGGAACACCGGGGAGCTGTTTTTT
cdr3_aa: CATSPRQLGNTGELFF

j_call: TRBJ2-3
v_call: TRBV28
d_call: TRBD1
clone_size: -
cdr3_nt: TGTGCCAGCAGTCCCGGGACAGTCATAGCAGATACGCAGTATTTT
cdr3_aa: CASSPGTVIADTQYF

j_call: TRBJ1-6
v_call: TRBV19
d_call: TRBD1
clone_size: -
cdr3_nt: TGTGCCAGTAGTATAAGAACAGGGGCGAATAATTCACCCCTCCACTTT
cdr3_aa: CASSIRTGANNSPLHF

j_call: TRBJ2-4
v_call: TRBV6-1
d_call: TRBD1
clone_size: -
cdr3_nt: TGTGCCAGCAGTGAAGCCTACTGGAGGGGACAGGGATCCAAAAACATTCAGTACTTC
cdr3_aa: CASSEAYWRGQGSKNIQYF

j_call: TRBJ1-5
v_call: TRBV30
d_call: -
clone_size: few
cdr3_nt: TGTGCCTGGAGTGTACGGGATAATCAGCCCCAGCATTTT
cdr3_aa: CAWSVRDNQPQHF

j_call: TRBJ1-5
v_call: TRBV28
d_call: -
clone_size: -
cdr3_nt: TGTGCCAGCAGTTTTCGGGGGAGGGGAAGCAATCAGCCCCAGCATTTT
cdr3_aa: CASSFRGRGSNQPQHF

j_call: TRBJ2-3
v_call: TRBV9
d_call: TRBD2
clone_size: once
cdr3_nt: TGTGCCAGCAGCGAGGGGTCGGCTAGCGGGGGCACAGATACGCAGTATTTT
cdr3_aa: CASSEGSASGGTDTQYF

j_call: TRBJ2-3
v_call: TRBV9
d_call: TRBD2
clone_size: once
cdr3_nt: TGTGCCAGCAGCGAAAGAGGCGGGAGGACAGATACGCAGTATTTT
cdr3_aa: CASSERGGRTDTQYF

j_call: TRBJ2-5
v_call: TRBV11-1
d_call: TRBD2
clone_size: -
cdr3_nt: TGTGCCAGCAGCCTAGCGGGAGACGAGACCCAGTACTTC
cdr3_aa: CASSLAGDETQYF

j_call: TRBJ1-5
v_call: TRBV19
d_call: -
clone_size: -
cdr3_nt: TGTGCCAGTAGCACGTGGGGCCAAGGCAATCAGCCCCAGCATTTT
cdr3_aa: CASSTWGQGNQPQHF

j_call: TRBJ2-1
v_call: TRBV4-2
d_call: -
clone_size: -
cdr3_nt: TGTGCCAGCGGCGAACGGGGGGCGGGAAAAGGGTACAATGAGCAGTTCTTC
cdr3_aa: CASGERGAGKGYNEQFF